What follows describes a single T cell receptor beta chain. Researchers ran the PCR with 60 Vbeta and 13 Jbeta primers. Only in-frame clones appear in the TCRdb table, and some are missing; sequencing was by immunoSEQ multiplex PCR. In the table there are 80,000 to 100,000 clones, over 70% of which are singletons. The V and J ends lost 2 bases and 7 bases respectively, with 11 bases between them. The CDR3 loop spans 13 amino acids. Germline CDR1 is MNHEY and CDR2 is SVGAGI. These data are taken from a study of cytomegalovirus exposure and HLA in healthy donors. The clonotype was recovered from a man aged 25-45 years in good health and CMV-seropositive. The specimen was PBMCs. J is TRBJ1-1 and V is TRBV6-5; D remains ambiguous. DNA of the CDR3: TGTGCCAGCAGTTACCCGGGAACAGTTGAAGCTTTCTTT. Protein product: CASSYPGTVEAFF.